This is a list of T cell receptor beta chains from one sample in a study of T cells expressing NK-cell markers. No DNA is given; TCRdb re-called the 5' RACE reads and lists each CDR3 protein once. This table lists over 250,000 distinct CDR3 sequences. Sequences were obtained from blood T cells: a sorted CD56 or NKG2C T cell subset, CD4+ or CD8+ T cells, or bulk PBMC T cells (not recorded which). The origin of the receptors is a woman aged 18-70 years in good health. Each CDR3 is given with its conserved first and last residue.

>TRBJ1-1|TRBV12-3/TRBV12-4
CASSFRQNTEAFF
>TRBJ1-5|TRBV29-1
CSVQQSGPQHF
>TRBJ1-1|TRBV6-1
CASSEFIRDTEAFF
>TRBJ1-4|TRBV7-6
CASSTHGQGSEKLFF
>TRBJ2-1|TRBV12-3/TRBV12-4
CASSFRGSMSNEQFF
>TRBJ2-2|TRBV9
CASTTGRGNTGELFF
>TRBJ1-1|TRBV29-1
CSVGTGADTEAFF
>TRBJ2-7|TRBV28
CASTPPRRYEQYF
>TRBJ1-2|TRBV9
CASSPWTDRKGYTF
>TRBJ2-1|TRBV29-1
CSVPTLGREAYNEQFF
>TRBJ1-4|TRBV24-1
CATSDPTSPGGKLFF
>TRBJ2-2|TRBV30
CAWRPRGVGELFF
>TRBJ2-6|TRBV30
CAWRGISGANVLTF
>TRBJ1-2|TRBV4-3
CASSQGGQGPLWGNGYTF
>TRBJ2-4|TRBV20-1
CSASGGGSGLNIQYF
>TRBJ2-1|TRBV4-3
CASSQEASINEQFF
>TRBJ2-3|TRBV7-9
CASSPGRGIDTQYF
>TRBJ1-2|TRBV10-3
CAISDPAGGRNYGYTF
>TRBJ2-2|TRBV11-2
CASSLAPQGGELFF
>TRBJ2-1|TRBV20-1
CSARVSSGRLDEQFF
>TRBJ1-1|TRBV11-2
CASSLAATLNTEAFF
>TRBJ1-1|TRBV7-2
CASSSLGGLNTEAFF
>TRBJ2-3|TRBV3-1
CASTSSDRADTQYF
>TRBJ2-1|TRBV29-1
CSVPPGQGSSGIYNEQFF
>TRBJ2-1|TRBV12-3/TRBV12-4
CASSLTGGTNEQFF
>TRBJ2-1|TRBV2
CASSPQRRLSSYNEQFF
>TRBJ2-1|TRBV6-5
CASSYVGDPRANEQFF
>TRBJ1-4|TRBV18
CASSPGQNEKLFF
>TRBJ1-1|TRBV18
CASSGQMNTEAFF
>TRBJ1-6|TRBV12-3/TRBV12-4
CASSLNRDRFYNSPLHF
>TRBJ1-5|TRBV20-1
CSALGDISSNQPQHF
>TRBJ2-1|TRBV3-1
CASSPPTSGGNEQFF
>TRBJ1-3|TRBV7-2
CASSPHLTGNTIYF
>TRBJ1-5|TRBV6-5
CASSDSGGGQPQHF
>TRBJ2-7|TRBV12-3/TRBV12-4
CASRKGLAGSEQYF
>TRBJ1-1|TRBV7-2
CASNQVGGNTEAFF
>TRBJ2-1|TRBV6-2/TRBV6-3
CASTRRGHEQFF